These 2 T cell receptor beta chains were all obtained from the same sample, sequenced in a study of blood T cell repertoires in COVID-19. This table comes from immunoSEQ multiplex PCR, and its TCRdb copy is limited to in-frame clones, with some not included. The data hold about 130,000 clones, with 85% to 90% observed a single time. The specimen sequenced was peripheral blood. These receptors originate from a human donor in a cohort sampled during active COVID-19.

DNA of the CDR3: TGTGCCAGCAGTTACTCGGGACTCCAACGGGCCGAAGCTTTCTTT. It encodes CASSYSGLQRAEAFF. The chain uses TRBV6-5 and TRBJ1-1, with D tentatively TRBD1 (5 bases). The germline V and J ends were trimmed by 0 bases and 8 bases, with 16 bases remaining between them. The CDR3 sequence is 15 residues long. Germline lookup yields CDR1 MNHEY and CDR2 SVGAGI.

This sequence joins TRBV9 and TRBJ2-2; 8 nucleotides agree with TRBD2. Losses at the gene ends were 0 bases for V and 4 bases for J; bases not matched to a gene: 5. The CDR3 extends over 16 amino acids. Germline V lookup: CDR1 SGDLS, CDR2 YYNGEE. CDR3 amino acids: CASSVGPAGVTGELFF. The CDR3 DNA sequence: TGTGCCAGCAGCGTAGGTCCAGCGGGAGTCACCGGGGAGCTGTTTTTT.